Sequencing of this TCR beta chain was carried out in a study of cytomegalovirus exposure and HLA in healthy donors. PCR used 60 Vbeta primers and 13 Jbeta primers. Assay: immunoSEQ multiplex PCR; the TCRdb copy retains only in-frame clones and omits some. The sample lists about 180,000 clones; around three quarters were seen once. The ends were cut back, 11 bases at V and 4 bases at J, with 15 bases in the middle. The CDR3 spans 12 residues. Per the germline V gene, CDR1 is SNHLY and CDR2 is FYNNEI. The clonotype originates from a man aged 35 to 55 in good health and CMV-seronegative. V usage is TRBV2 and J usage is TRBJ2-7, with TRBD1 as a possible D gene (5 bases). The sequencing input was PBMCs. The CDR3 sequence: CAVQTVGYEQYF. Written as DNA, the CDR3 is TGTGCCGTCCAGACAGTGGGATACGAGCAGTACTTC.